The 13 T cell receptor beta chains given below trace back to one sample, sequenced in a study of T cells in Graves' hyperthyroidism and ophthalmopathy. Amplification yielded TCR beta CDR3 regions, with RNA transcripts as the source. The TCR CDR3 first-round RT-PCR relied on the HTBI primer set. One entry per CDR3 protein, called by TCRdb with MiXCR from the multiplex PCR reads. The sample lists more than 600,000 distinct CDR3 sequences; less than 20% were seen once. Input material: blood. The receptor source for this set is a young man with Graves' hyperthyroidism.

The chain is built from TRBV27 and TRBJ2-7, with 9 nucleotides matching TRBD1. CDR3 length: 19 amino acids. Germline-derived CDR1 and CDR2 are MNHEY and SMNVEV (reference sequence). The V gene end was trimmed by 2 bases and the J gene end by 0 bases; junction bases not matched to a gene: 14. The DNA for the CDR3 is TGTGCCAGCAGTTTACTCCCGGGACAGGGCCCTAAGAGCTCCTACGAGCAGTACTTC. It specifies CASSLLPGQGPKSSYEQYF.

This rearrangement joins TRBV19 to TRBJ2-4; D possibly corresponds to TRBD1 (5 bases). Germline values: CDR1 LNHDA, CDR2 SQIVND (reference sequence). The CDR3 is 13 residues long. V was clipped by 7 bases and J by 6 bases, with 13 bases between them. The CDR3 loop is CASNEGRVNIQYF. CDR3 bases: TGTGCCAGTAATGAAGGCAGGGTAAACATTCAGTACTTC.

This clonotype was recorded at least ten times. The chain recombines TRBV2 with TRBJ2-1; D possibly matches TRBD1 or TRBD2 (5 bases each). Germline V gives CDR1 SNHLY, CDR2 FYNNEI. The CDR3 has 13 residues. The V end was cut by 4 bases, the J end by 9 bases, with 13 bases between. The CDR3 coding sequence is TGTGCCAGCAGTGCGGGGCAAGTGGGTGAGCAGTTCTTC. Its protein is CASSAGQVGEQFF.

This clonotype appeared many times. The V gene is TRBV11-1, the J gene TRBJ2-1; tentative D call: TRBD1 (5 bases). Germline CDR1 and CDR2: SGHAT and FQDESV (reference sequence). This CDR3 comprises 15 residues. V lost 1 base, J lost 4 bases, and 11 bases lay in between. The CDR3 region is CASSLGPRGYNEQFF. CDR3 nucleotide sequence: TGTGCCAGCAGCTTAGGTCCAAGGGGTTACAATGAGCAGTTCTTC.

The chain links TRBV6-2 or TRBV6-3 to TRBJ2-3; TRBD2 aligns across 12 bases. The CDR3 spans 16 residues. V dropped 8 bases and J dropped 4; count of bases not matched to a gene: 10. The germline V gene has CDR1 MNHEY and CDR2 SVGEGT. The CDR3 DNA reads TGTGCCAGCGGAGAGACTAGCGGGAGAATTTCAGATACGCAGTATTTT. The encoded protein is CASGETSGRISDTQYF.

The rearrangement uses TRBV28 and TRBJ1-5, with a tentative D call TRBD1 (5 bases). This CDR3 is 17 amino acids long. CDR1 is MDHEN, CDR2 SYDVKM, per germline. Trimming stripped 6 bases from V and 1 base from J, with 19 bases between. CDR3: CASSQPPGRISNQPQHF. The CDR3 bases are TGTGCCAGCAGCCAACCCCCGGGACGGATAAGCAATCAGCCCCAGCATTTT.

This sequence joins TRBV7-2 and TRBJ1-4; D gene ambiguous. The CDR3 length is 14 residues. Deletions cut 3 bases from V and 3 bases from J, with 8 bases between. Germline CDR1 reads SGHTA; CDR2 reads FQGNSA. CDR3 sequence: CASSFFGSNEKLFF. As DNA, the CDR3 is TGTGCCAGCAGCTTTTTTGGATCTAATGAAAAACTGTTTTTT. Filled out from reference TRBV7-2 and TRBJ1-4, the complete variable domain reads GAGVSQSPSNKVTEKGKDVELRCDPISGHTALYWYRQSLGQGLEFLIYFQGNSAPDKSGLPSDRFSAERTGGSVSTLTIQRTQQEDSAVYLCASSFFGSNEKLFFGSGTQLSVL.

The chain links TRBV5-1 to TRBJ2-6; TRBD1 aligns across 7 bases. Germline CDR1 SGHRS, CDR2 YFSETQ. Trimming cost V 0 bases and J 1 base; bases outside gene matches: 7. The CDR3 runs to 18 residues. This chain's CDR3 is CASSLALTGSSGANVLTF. CDR3 coding DNA: TGCGCCAGCAGCTTGGCGCTGACAGGGAGTTCTGGGGCCAACGTCCTGACTTTC.

This clonotype occurred many times. The chain employs TRBV7-2 and TRBJ2-2; TRBD2 agrees at 11 bases. Trimming removed 7 bases from V and 1 base from J; junction bases left unmatched: 5. This CDR3 spans 16 amino acids. Per germline, CDR1 SGHTA and CDR2 FQGNSA. The CDR3 bases are TGTGCCAGCACCACAGGACTAGCGGGGAACACCGGGGAGCTGTTTTTT. It codes for CASTTGLAGNTGELFF.

This clonotype was seen at least ten times. This rearrangement joins TRBV10-1 to TRBJ1-1; D not resolved. The CDR3 spans 10 residues. Germline V gene sequence: CDR1 WNHNN, CDR2 SYGVQD (reference sequence). The CDR3 DNA reads TGCGGGAGAGGGAGCACTGAAGCTTTCTTT. Amino acid sequence: CGRGSTEAFF.

At least ten counts were recorded for this clonotype. The J gene is TRBJ2-5, the V gene TRBV18; possibly TRBD1 for D (6 bases). There are 14 residues in the CDR3. Between the trimmed V and J ends, which lost 3 bases and 2 bases, there was a span of 10 bases. The V gene's germline CDR1 is KGHSH and CDR2 LQKENI. The CDR3 reads CASSPWQGQETQYF. The DNA of the CDR3 is TGTGCCAGCTCACCTTGGCAGGGGCAAGAGACCCAGTACTTC.

This clonotype was recorded at least ten times. The V gene is TRBV7-2, the J gene TRBJ2-3, with 12 positions matching TRBD2. Germline lookup yields CDR1 SGHTA and CDR2 FQGNSA. This CDR3 has 18 residues. V was pared by 5 bases and J by 0 bases, with 9 bases of the junction left unmatched. CDR3 coding DNA: TGTGCCAGCAGCCCGGGACTAGCGGGCACCCCAAGCACAGATACGCAGTATTTT. Its translation is CASSPGLAGTPSTDTQYF.

This clonotype appeared a single time. This may come from a read error, since a much larger clone is one base off. No conserved phenylalanine or tryptophan is present at the end of the CDR3, so a read error is the likely explanation. The CDR3 loop is CASTKTRAKWSNQPQHL. In DNA form, the CDR3 reads TGTGCCAGCACCAAAACGAGGGCAAAATGGAGCAATCAGCCCCAGCATTTA. This rearrangement joins TRBV28 to TRBJ1-5; D not resolved. Trimming left V 7 bases short and J 1 base short, with 20 bases between. This CDR3 is built from 17 residues. Per the germline V gene, CDR1 is MDHEN and CDR2 is SYDVKM.